A selection of T cell receptor beta chains follows, all from one sample in a study of long-term antiretroviral therapy in people with HIV. Assay: immunoSEQ multiplex PCR; the TCRdb copy retains only in-frame clones and omits some. The sample contains 5,500 to 7,000 clones, 80% to 90% of which appear only once. The sample here was unsorted PBMCs, taken 3.7 years after starting antiretroviral therapy. Receptor source: a woman between 50 and 59 years old with HIV. Each CDR3 is given with its conserved first and last residue. The D gene is left open where the match is weak. The size entry is marked missing in some rows and otherwise reads once, few, many or a size class.

size: once
D: TRBD2
J: TRBJ2-5
length: 14
V: TRBV7-2
CDR3: CASSLQAGRETQYF
DNA: TGTGCCAGCAGCCTACAAGCGGGGCGAGAGACCCAGTACTTC

size: NA
D: NA
J: TRBJ1-5
length: 19
V: TRBV5-1
CDR3: CASSLGTTTLGPSNQPQHF
DNA: TGCGCCAGCAGCTTGGGGACAACCACCCTGGGACCTAGCAATCAGCCCCAGCATTTT

size: NA
D: TRBD2
J: TRBJ2-7
length: 17
V: TRBV29-1
CDR3: CSVEDGTSGSLAYEQYF
DNA: TGCAGCGTTGAAGATGGGACTAGCGGGAGTCTCGCCTACGAGCAGTACTTC

size: NA
D: TRBD2
J: TRBJ2-3
length: 17
V: TRBV15
CDR3: CATSRGRLAVLRDTQYF
DNA: TGTGCCACCAGCAGGGGGCGACTAGCGGTTCTACGAGATACGCAGTATTTT

size: NA
D: NA
J: TRBJ2-2
length: 13
V: TRBV7-8
CDR3: CASSLGHTGELFF
DNA: TGTGCCAGCAGCTTAGGCCACACCGGGGAGCTGTTTTTT

size: NA
D: NA
J: TRBJ2-2
length: 13
V: TRBV18
CDR3: CASSPRDVGELFF
DNA: TGTGCCAGCTCACCAAGAGATGTCGGGGAGCTGTTTTTT

size: NA
D: NA
J: TRBJ1-2
length: 12
V: TRBV7-9
CDR3: CASSSGQYGYTF
DNA: TGTGCCAGCAGCTCTGGACAGTATGGCTACACCTTC

size: NA
D: TRBD2
J: TRBJ2-2
length: 16
V: TRBV5-4
CDR3: CASSLKAGGPTGELFF
DNA: TGTGCCAGCAGCTTAAAAGCGGGAGGGCCCACCGGGGAGCTGTTTTTT

size: NA
D: TRBD2
J: TRBJ2-1
length: 15
V: TRBV19
CDR3: CASSRKREGPNEQFF
DNA: TGTGCCAGTAGTAGGAAGCGGGAGGGCCCCAATGAGCAGTTCTTC

size: NA
D: TRBD2
J: TRBJ2-7
length: 17
V: TRBV29-1
CDR3: CSVEDGTSGSLAYEQYF
DNA: TGCAGCGTTGAAGATGGGACTAGCGGGAGTCTCGCCTACGAGCAGTACTTC

size: NA
D: TRBD2
J: TRBJ2-1
length: 14
V: TRBV10-3
CDR3: CAISESYNQRESFF
DNA: TGTGCCATCAGTGAGTCTTATAACCAGCGGGAGTCGTTCTTC

size: NA
D: NA
J: TRBJ2-1
length: 12
V: TRBV5-1
CDR3: CASSLGAYEQFF
DNA: TGCGCCAGCAGCTTGGGGGCGTATGAGCAGTTCTTC

size: NA
D: NA
J: TRBJ1-1
length: 16
V: TRBV9
CDR3: CASSVVTVGMNTEAFF
DNA: TGTGCCAGCAGCGTAGTGACTGTAGGAATGAACACTGAAGCTTTCTTT

size: NA
D: NA
J: TRBJ2-1
length: 13
V: TRBV15
CDR3: CATSRDTYNEQFF
DNA: TGTGCCACCAGCAGAGATACTTACAATGAGCAGTTCTTC

size: NA
D: TRBD1
J: TRBJ1-5
length: 13
V: TRBV6-5
CDR3: CASSYSDRQPQHF
DNA: TGTGCCAGCAGTTACTCGGACAGGCAGCCCCAGCATTTT

size: NA
D: NA
J: TRBJ2-5
length: 12
V: TRBV7-9
CDR3: CATGRLQETQYF
DNA: TGTGCCACAGGGCGACTTCAAGAGACCCAGTACTTC

size: NA
D: NA
J: TRBJ2-7
length: 12
V: TRBV7-8
CDR3: CASSLNSYEQYF
DNA: TGTGCCAGCAGCTTAAACTCCTACGAGCAGTACTTC

size: NA
D: NA
J: TRBJ1-2
length: 15
V: TRBV10-3
CDR3: CAISEDAGQLYGYTF
DNA: TGTGCCATCAGTGAAGACGCGGGACAACTCTATGGCTACACCTTC

size: NA
D: NA
J: TRBJ2-7
length: 14
V: TRBV4-3
CDR3: CASSQAVPPYEQYF
DNA: TGCGCCAGCAGCCAAGCCGTTCCTCCCTACGAGCAGTACTTC

size: NA
D: NA
J: TRBJ1-1
length: 14
V: TRBV6-5
CDR3: CASCKQGMNTEAFF
DNA: TGTGCCAGCTGTAAACAGGGCATGAACACTGAAGCTTTCTTT

size: NA
D: TRBD2
J: TRBJ2-5
length: 11
V: TRBV29-1
CDR3: CSAPGGETQYF
DNA: TGCAGCGCCCCGGGAGGAGAGACCCAGTACTTC

size: NA
D: NA
J: TRBJ2-2
length: 11
V: TRBV9
CDR3: CASSYSGELFF
DNA: TGTGCCAGCAGCTATTCCGGGGAGCTGTTTTTT

size: NA
D: NA
J: TRBJ1-2
length: 14
V: TRBV27
CDR3: CASSPTLVGYGYTF
DNA: TGTGCCAGCAGCCCGACCCTGGTTGGCTATGGCTACACCTTC